Listed below are T cell receptor beta chains from one sample, sequenced in a study of T cells in Graves' hyperthyroidism and ophthalmopathy. TCRdb reprocessed the multiplex PCR reads with MiXCR, giving one entry per CDR3 protein. The data contain about 480,000 distinct CDR3 sequences, over 13% of them singletons. The sequenced sample was blood. All receptors derive from a woman aged 18-30 years with Graves' hyperthyroidism. The CDR3 runs from the conserved cysteine through the conserved F or W. Each record gives: clone size, V gene, CDR3 length, D gene, J gene, CDR3 DNA, CDR3 protein. The D gene is left open where the match is weak. Not every row has a clone size; where given, it reads once, few, many or a size class.

>few|TRBV5-1|14|NA|TRBJ2-7
TGCGCCAGCAGCTTTCTATACGGACCTCGGGAGCAGTACTTC
CASSFLYGPREQYF
>few|TRBV29-1|12|TRBD2|TRBJ2-1
TGCAGCGTTGCCGGGGGGAAAAATGAGCAGTTCTTC
CSVAGGKNEQFF
>few|TRBV6-1|11|NA|TRBJ1-2
TGTGCCAGCAGTAACGAAGGTGGCTACACCTTC
CASSNEGGYTF
>NA|TRBV5-4|16|TRBD2|TRBJ2-2
TGTGCCAGCAGCCCGATCGAGGGGAGGGCCACCGGGGAGCTGTTTTTT
CASSPIEGRATGELFF
>NA|TRBV5-1|14|TRBD1|TRBJ1-2
TGCGCCAGCAGCCAAACGACAGGGGGAGGTGGCTACACCTTC
CASSQTTGGGGYTF
>NA|TRBV20-1|11|NA|TRBJ2-7
TGCAGTGCTAAATCAGTCGACGAGCAGTACTTC
CSAKSVDEQYF
>once|TRBV19|16|NA|TRBJ1-5
TGTGCCAGTAGAAATTTCCCGGGGACTAGCAATCAGCCCCAGCATTTT
CASRNFPGTSNQPQHF
>many|TRBV5-8|14|NA|TRBJ2-2
TGTGCCAGCAGCTTTACCAGGAACGGCGGGGAGCTGTTTTTT
CASSFTRNGGELFF
>many|TRBV19|13|NA|TRBJ1-2
TGTGCCAGTATGAAGGCAAGATCTGATGGCTACACCTTC
CASMKARSDGYTF
>NA|TRBV10-3|14|NA|TRBJ2-2
TGTGCCATCAGAGGCGGGAACGGCGCCGGGGAGCTGTTTTTT
CAIRGGNGAGELFF
>many|TRBV2|13|TRBD1|TRBJ2-7
TGTGCCAGCAGTGAAGAGGGACAGACCGAGCAGTACTTC
CASSEEGQTEQYF
>NA|TRBV9|12|TRBD2|TRBJ2-7
TGTGCCAGCGGCGGTAGCGGGGGGGAGCAGTACTTC
CASGGSGGEQYF
>many|TRBV27|14|NA|TRBJ2-3
TGTGCCAGCAGTCGAATAGCGGGCACAGATACGCAGTATTTT
CASSRIAGTDTQYF
>many|TRBV5-1|17|TRBD2|TRBJ2-1
TGCGCCAGCAGCTTGGTGACTAGCGGGATACCAAATAATGAGCAGTTCTTC
CASSLVTSGIPNNEQFF
>once|TRBV6-1|13|NA|TRBJ2-4
TGTACCACCGCCCTGGACTATAAAAACATTCAGTACTTC
CTTALDYKNIQYF
>many|TRBV30|13|NA|TRBJ2-7
TGTGCCTGGACTAGCCGGAGGAGGTGGGAGCAGTACTTC
CAWTSRRRWEQYF
>many|TRBV6-2/TRBV6-3|14|NA|TRBJ2-3
TGTGCCAGCAGTTACGACGCCACTAGAGATACGCAGTATTTT
CASSYDATRDTQYF
>few|TRBV5-1|15|TRBD2|TRBJ2-7
TGCGCCAGCAGCTTTGAGGGACTAGCGGGTTACGAGCAGTACTTC
CASSFEGLAGYEQYF
>many|TRBV12-3/TRBV12-4|16|TRBD2|TRBJ2-3
TGTGCCAGCAGTTTGGGGAGCGGGAGAAGCACAGATACGCAGTATTTT
CASSLGSGRSTDTQYF
>NA|TRBV6-4|13|NA|TRBJ1-3
TGTGCCGTGAGGGACAACTCTGGAAACACCATATATTTT
CAVRDNSGNTIYF
>few|TRBV5-1|15|NA|TRBJ2-1
TGCGCCAGCAGCTCGTCCCGGGACTCTCTCAATGAGCAGTTCTTC
CASSSSRDSLNEQFF
>many|TRBV14|15|NA|TRBJ1-1
TGTGCCAGCAGCCAAAAATGGACTGGGAACACTGAAGCTTTCTTT
CASSQKWTGNTEAFF
>many|TRBV24-1|12|NA|TRBJ1-1
TGTGCCACCAGCTTCGGGACTACCAAAGCTTTCTTT
CATSFGTTKAFF
>many|TRBV7-9|15|TRBD1|TRBJ1-1
TGTGCCAGCAGCCGTCCGGGACAGGGGGCGGCTGAAGCTTTCTTT
CASSRPGQGAAEAFF
>few|TRBV3-1|14|NA|TRBJ2-1
TGTGCCAGCAGCCACCAAACTCTTAGGGCGGAGCAGTTCTTC
CASSHQTLRAEQFF
>NA|TRBV7-9|15|NA|TRBJ2-7
TGTGCCAGCTCCTATATGGGAGGATCAACCTACGAGCAGTACTTC
CASSYMGGSTYEQYF
>NA|TRBV12-3/TRBV12-4|14|NA|TRBJ2-5
TGTGCCAGCAGTTTCCGACAGGAAGGGGAGACCCAGTACTTC
CASSFRQEGETQYF
>NA|TRBV5-4|14|TRBD1|TRBJ2-5
TGTGCCAGCAGCGTACAGGGGGCGCAAGAGACCCAGTACTTC
CASSVQGAQETQYF
>many|TRBV6-1|15|NA|TRBJ2-7
TGTGCCAGCAGTGAAGAGGGAACTGACTCCTACGAGCAGTACTTC
CASSEEGTDSYEQYF
>many|TRBV18|13|NA|TRBJ2-5
TGTGCCAGCAGCCCCCCCTCCCAAGAGACCCAGTACTTC
CASSPPSQETQYF
>few|TRBV18|16|TRBD2|TRBJ2-7
TGTGCCAGCTCACCTTCCATAGCGGGAGGCCTCTACGAGCAGTACTTC
CASSPSIAGGLYEQYF
>many|TRBV11-2|12|NA|TRBJ1-1
TGTGCCAGCACCCAGGGGTGGATAGAAGCTTTCTTT
CASTQGWIEAFF
>few|TRBV19|17|TRBD2|TRBJ2-1
TGTGCCAGTAGTGCCCGGACTAGCGGGAGCGTCTACGATGAGCAGTTCTTC
CASSARTSGSVYDEQFF